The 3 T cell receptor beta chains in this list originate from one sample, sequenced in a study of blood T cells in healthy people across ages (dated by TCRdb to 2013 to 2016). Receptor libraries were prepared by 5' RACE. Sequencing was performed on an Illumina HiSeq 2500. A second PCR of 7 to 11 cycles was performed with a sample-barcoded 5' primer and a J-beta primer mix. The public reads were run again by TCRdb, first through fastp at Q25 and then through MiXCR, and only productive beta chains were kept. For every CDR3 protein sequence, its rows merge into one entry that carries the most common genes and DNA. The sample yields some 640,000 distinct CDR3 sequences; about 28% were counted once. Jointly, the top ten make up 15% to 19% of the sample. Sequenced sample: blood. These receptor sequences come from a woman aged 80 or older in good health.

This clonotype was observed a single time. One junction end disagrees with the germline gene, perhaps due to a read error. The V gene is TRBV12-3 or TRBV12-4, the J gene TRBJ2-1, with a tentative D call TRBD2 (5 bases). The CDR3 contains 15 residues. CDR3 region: CASSFRSGSSNEQFF. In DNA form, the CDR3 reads TGTGCTAGCAGTTTCAGGAGCGGATCCTCCAATGAGCAGTTCTTC.

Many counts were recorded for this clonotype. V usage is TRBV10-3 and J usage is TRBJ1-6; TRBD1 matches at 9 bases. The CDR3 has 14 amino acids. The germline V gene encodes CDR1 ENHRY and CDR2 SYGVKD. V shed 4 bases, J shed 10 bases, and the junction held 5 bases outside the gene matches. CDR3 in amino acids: CAISARTGESPLHF. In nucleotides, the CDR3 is TGTGCCATCAGTGCCCGGACAGGGGAATCACCCCTCCACTTT.

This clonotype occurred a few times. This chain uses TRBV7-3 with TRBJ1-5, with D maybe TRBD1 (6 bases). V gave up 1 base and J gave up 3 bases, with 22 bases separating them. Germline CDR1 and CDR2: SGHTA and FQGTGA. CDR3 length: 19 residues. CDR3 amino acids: CASSLKDPDQTGNNQPQHF. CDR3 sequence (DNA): TGTGCCAGCAGCTTAAAAGATCCGGACCAAACAGGGAACAATCAGCCCCAGCATTTT. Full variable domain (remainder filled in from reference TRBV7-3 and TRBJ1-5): GAGVSQTPSNKVTEKGKYVELRCDPISGHTALYWYRQSLGQGPEFLIYFQGTGAADDSGLPNDRFFAVRPEGSVSTLKIQRTERGDSAVYLCASSLKDPDQTGNNQPQHFGDGTRLSIL.